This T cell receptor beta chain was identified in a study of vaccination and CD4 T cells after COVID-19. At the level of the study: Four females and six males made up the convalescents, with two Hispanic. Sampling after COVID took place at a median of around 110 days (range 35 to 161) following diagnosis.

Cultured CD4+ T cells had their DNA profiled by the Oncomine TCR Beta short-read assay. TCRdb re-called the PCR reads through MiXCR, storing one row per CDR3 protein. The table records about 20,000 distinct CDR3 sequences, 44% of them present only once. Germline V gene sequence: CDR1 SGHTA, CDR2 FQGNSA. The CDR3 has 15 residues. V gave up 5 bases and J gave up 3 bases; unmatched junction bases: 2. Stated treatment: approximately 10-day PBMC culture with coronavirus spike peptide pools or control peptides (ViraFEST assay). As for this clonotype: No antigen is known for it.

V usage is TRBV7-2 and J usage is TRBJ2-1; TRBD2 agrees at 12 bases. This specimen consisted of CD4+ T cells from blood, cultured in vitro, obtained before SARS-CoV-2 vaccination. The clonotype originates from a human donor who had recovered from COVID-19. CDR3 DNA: TGTGCCAGCAGCCGGACTAGCGGGGACTACAATGAGCAGTTCTTC. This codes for CASSRTSGDYNEQFF.